These 20 T cell receptor beta chains share one sample of origin, sequenced in a study of shared clonotypes between healthy human individuals. Repertoires were generated with immunoSEQ multiplex PCR, while TCRdb's copy carries only in-frame clones and drops some. The data show around 2.3 million clones, 90% to 97% seen once. The sample was naive CD4+ T cells sorted from blood. Subset here: CD45RA+ positively selected. The receptors were sampled from a man aged 18 to 29 in good health.

The chain joins TRBV4-1 to TRBJ2-1; D possibly corresponds to TRBD2 (6 bases). This CDR3 comprises 20 residues. Germline CDR1 MGHRA, CDR2 YSYEKL. With 0 bases removed from V and 0 bases from J, the gap between germline ends came to 21 bases. Here the CDR3 reads CASSQDLLTGGARSYNEQFF. The DNA for the CDR3 is TGCGCCAGCAGCCAAGATCTCCTAACCGGGGGTGCGCGCTCCTACAATGAGCAGTTCTTC.

The chain couples TRBV10-3 to TRBJ2-7; the D gene is possibly TRBD2 (6 bases). The ends were cut back, 4 bases at V and 3 bases at J, with 10 bases in the middle. CDR1 and CDR2 from the germline V gene are ENHRY and SYGVKD. The length of the CDR3 is 13 residues. The CDR3 nucleotides are TGTGCCATCAGTGTGGGGGGTGGCTACGAGCAGTACTTC. As protein: CAISVGGGYEQYF.

The chain recombines TRBV5-6 with TRBJ2-3, with unresolved D. The CDR3 extends over 18 amino acids. With 5 bases removed from V and 0 bases from J, the gap between germline ends came to 22 bases. Per germline, CDR1 SGHDT and CDR2 YYEEEE. The CDR3 is CASRSGPSIISSTDTQYF. CDR3 coding DNA: TGTGCCAGCAGATCAGGTCCCTCAATTATATCTAGCACAGATACGCAGTATTTT.

The chain has TRBV2 and TRBJ2-7; D perhaps matches TRBD2 (6 bases). The CDR3 has 15 residues. V was cut by 7 bases and J by 4 bases, with 20 bases left in between. CDR1 and CDR2 from the germline V gene are SNHLY and FYNNEI. The CDR3 loop reads CASTPEEGSGYEQYF. In nucleotides, the CDR3 is TGTGCCAGCACGCCGGAGGAGGGGTCGGGTTACGAGCAGTACTTC.

This chain joins TRBV10-3 and TRBJ2-2; D not certain. This CDR3 contains 13 residues. V was trimmed by 3 bases and J by 5 bases, leaving 7 bases between them. Germline CDR1 and CDR2: ENHRY and SYGVKD. The CDR3 region is CAISETLTGELFF. The CDR3 DNA sequence: TGTGCCATCAGTGAAACATTGACCGGGGAGCTGTTTTTT.

Concerning this clone: Other DNA sequences of this sample code for an identical CDR3. The V gene is TRBV5-4, the J gene TRBJ1-1; 9 bases are shared with TRBD1. The CDR3 sequence is 15 residues long. V trimming: 2 bases; J trimming: 1 base; junction bases outside the gene matches: 3. The germline V gene encodes CDR1 SGHNT and CDR2 YYREEE (reference sequence). CDR3 region: CASSLVDRGNTEAFF. The CDR3 DNA reads TGTGCCAGCAGCTTAGTGGACAGGGGGAACACTGAAGCTTTCTTT.

The gene calls are TRBV6-6 and TRBJ2-3; no firm D call. Germline CDR1 is MNHNY and CDR2 is SVGAGI (reference sequence). V dropped 6 bases and J dropped 7 bases, with 11 bases sitting between them. The CDR3 extends over 12 amino acids. DNA of the CDR3: TGTGCCAGCAGGGAAACGATGCATACGCAGTATTTT. Protein: CASRETMHTQYF.

V gene TRBV5-4 combines with J gene TRBJ2-7, with D possibly matching TRBD2 (6 bases). Trimming removed 0 bases at V and 4 bases at J, with 14 bases between. CDR1 SGHNT and CDR2 YYREEE come from the germline V gene (reference sequence). The CDR3 is 15 residues long. CDR3 sequence (DNA): TGTGCCAGCAGCTTGGCCGGGGTGAGCGGGTACGAGCAGTACTTC. It yields the protein CASSLAGVSGYEQYF.

On this clone itself: At one end, the junction sequence differs from germline, possibly due to a read error. This chain links TRBV27 with TRBJ2-1; 9 bases match TRBD2. Germline V gene data show CDR1 as MNHEY and CDR2 as SMNVEV (reference sequence). The CDR3 runs to 14 residues. CDR3 in amino acids: CASKTGTSYDEQFF. In nucleotides, the CDR3 is TGTGCCAGCAAAACCGGGACTAGCTACGATGAGCAGTTCTTC.

The chain uses TRBV7-2 and TRBJ2-3; TRBD1 agrees at 8 bases. The CDR3 spans 16 residues. Germline CDR1 is SGHTA and CDR2 is FQGNSA. V trimming: 4 bases; J trimming: 1 base; junction bases outside the gene matches: 7. CDR3 nucleotides: TGTGCCAGCAGCTCAGGGGACAGGTGGGGCACAGATACGCAGTATTTT. This translates into CASSSGDRWGTDTQYF.

The rearrangement uses TRBV7-2 and TRBJ2-5; D may be TRBD2 (5 bases). Germline CDR1 SGHTA, CDR2 FQGNSA. The CDR3 totals 12 residues. The ends were cut back, 5 bases at V and 5 bases at J, with 9 bases in the middle. The CDR3 region has the DNA TGTGCCAGCAGCGCGGGTATGGAGACCCAGTACTTC. Protein: CASSAGMETQYF.

The chain recombines TRBV10-3 with TRBJ2-5; D gene ambiguous. The V and J ends lost 3 bases and 0 bases respectively, with 5 bases between them. Per germline, CDR1 ENHRY and CDR2 SYGVKD. CDR3 length equals 13 residues. The CDR3 bases are TGTGCCATCAGTGACGGACACCAAGAGACCCAGTACTTC. Translating gives CAISDGHQETQYF.

This clone was detected once. J is TRBJ2-5 and V is TRBV28; perhaps TRBD1 as D (6 bases). V was trimmed by 4 bases and J by 1 base, leaving 10 bases between them. The CDR3 sequence is 14 residues long. Germline-derived CDR1 and CDR2 are MDHEN and SYDVKM. As DNA, the CDR3 is TGTGCCAGCAGTTGGGGACATCGCCAAGAGACCCAGTACTTC. Protein product: CASSWGHRQETQYF.

This clone was observed a handful of times. Additional DNA sequences in this sample encode the identical CDR3. CDR3 protein: CAWSEDTEAFF. CDR3 nucleotides: TGTGCCTGGAGTGAAGACACTGAAGCTTTCTTT. The J gene is TRBJ1-1, the V gene TRBV30; D unclear. Trimming shortened V by 1 base and J by 3 bases, and 3 bases separated the two germline ends. Germline CDR1 and CDR2: GTSNPN and SVGIG (reference sequence). CDR3 length: 11 amino acids.

As regards this clone: Other DNA sequences within the sample encode an identical CDR3. The chain recombines TRBV6-1 with TRBJ2-5; 8 positions agree with TRBD1. V was clipped by 2 bases and J by 4 bases; unmatched bases: 3. The V gene's germline CDR1 is MNHNS and CDR2 SASEGT. The CDR3 has 14 residues. CDR3 protein: CASSEQGAGETQYF. The CDR3 bases are TGTGCCAGCAGTGAACAGGGGGCGGGAGAGACCCAGTACTTC.

V is TRBV5-1 and J is TRBJ1-2; D is unresolved. CDR3 size: 15 residues. Per germline, CDR1 SGHRS and CDR2 YFSETQ. Trimming stripped 5 bases from V and 0 bases from J, with 14 bases between. The chain's CDR3 is CASRFGPLTNYGYTF. As DNA, the CDR3 is TGCGCCAGCAGATTTGGACCGCTAACTAACTATGGCTACACCTTC.

The chain combines TRBV25-1 with TRBJ2-3, with 9 bases aligning to TRBD1. The CDR3 covers 16 residues. Per the germline V gene, CDR1 is MGHDK and CDR2 is SYGVNS. With 4 bases clipped from V and 3 bases from J, the junction kept 8 bases outside the gene matches. The CDR3 protein is CASSVNRGRGTDTQYF. In DNA, the CDR3 is TGTGCCAGCAGTGTGAACAGGGGGCGAGGGACAGATACGCAGTATTTT.

This chain connects TRBV5-6 to TRBJ1-2; the D gene is possibly TRBD1 (5 bases). Trimming pared 3 bases from V and 6 bases from J, leaving 18 bases between. The CDR3 has 15 residues. CDR1 is SGHDT, CDR2 YYEEEE, per germline. The CDR3 loop reads CASSWALGLQDGYTF. The CDR3, as DNA: TGTGCCAGCAGCTGGGCCTTGGGACTGCAAGATGGCTACACCTTC.

V is TRBV28 and J is TRBJ1-2, with D unclear. This CDR3 has 14 amino acids. Germline CDR1 and CDR2: MDHEN and SYDVKM. Trimming left V 3 bases short and J 4 bases short, with 12 bases between. CDR3 bases: TGTGCCAGCAGTTTCGAGGCAGGCCGCTATGGCTACACCTTC. Translating it yields CASSFEAGRYGYTF.

The chain recombines TRBV5-8 with TRBJ1-2; 8 bases align to TRBD1. J gave up 0 bases and V 4 bases, and 11 bases lay outside the gene matches. The germline V gene encodes CDR1 SGHTS and CDR2 YDEGEE. The CDR3 loop spans 17 amino acids. CDR3 bases: TGTGCCAGCAGCCACTGGACAGGGTGGGGAGCTAACTATGGCTACACCTTC. Protein: CASSHWTGWGANYGYTF.